The entry that follows covers one T cell receptor beta chain sequence. Its antigen is unidentified. V dropped 5 bases and J dropped 2 bases, with 12 bases sitting between them. The germline CDR1 and CDR2 sequences are SGHRS and YFSETQ. This CDR3 is 14 amino acids long. By quantitative 5'-RACE with molecular barcodes, the TCR beta libraries were made. Each CDR3 protein is one row after TCRdb ran MiXCR on the 5' RACE reads. This table has around 390,000 distinct CDR3 sequences, approximately 20% appearing once. The record originates from a study of CD8 T cells in ankylosing spondylitis. Study conclusions and caveats: Seemingly distinctive of ankylosing spondylitis blood was a TCR beta motif formed by eight highly homologous variants. Both synovial fluid and blood in reactive arthritis had previously been reported to carry some motif variants. With a CD8+ phenotype, disease-linked clones were relatively rare in peripheral blood.

The sample was blood, either unsorted or a sorted T cell fraction (not recorded which). This receptor was obtained from a male donor with ankylosing spondylitis. The chain links TRBV5-1 to TRBJ2-3; TRBD2 might be the D (5 bases). For the CDR3, the DNA is TGCGCCAGCAGACTCACGGGAAACACAGATACGCAGTATTTT. This sequence encodes CASRLTGNTDTQYF.